The 24 T cell receptor beta chains below come from one sample, sequenced in a study of blood T cells in healthy people across ages. Through a sample-barcoded 5' primer and a J-beta primer mix, a second PCR was run for roughly 6 to 12 cycles. TCRdb re-analysed the 5' RACE reads in MiXCR, keeping a single row per CDR3 protein. Here the sample spans around 1,500,000 distinct CDR3 sequences, roughly 27% being singletons. The sequencing sample was made of blood. The receptor set was obtained from a woman aged 30 to 39 in good health.

Worth noting for this clonotype: A much larger clone differs by one base, so this may be a read error. The chain carries TRBV11-2 and TRBJ2-7; 8 positions agree with TRBD2. There are 15 residues in the CDR3. CDR1 SGHAT and CDR2 FQNNGV come from the germline V gene. CDR3 bases: TGTGCCAGCAGCATAGAACTAGCGGCCTCCTACGAGCAGTACTTC. Translation gives CASSIELAASYEQYF.

This chain uses TRBV7-3 with TRBJ2-1; 8 nucleotides align to TRBD1. The CDR3 covers 15 residues. From germline, CDR1 is SGHTA and CDR2 FQGTGA. V was pared by 6 bases and J by 5 bases, with 9 bases of the junction left unmatched. The CDR3 region is CASSYDRGAHNEQFF. The CDR3 nucleotides read TGTGCCAGCAGTTACGACAGGGGAGCGCACAATGAGCAGTTCTTC.

The chain recombines TRBV7-9 with TRBJ2-7; 9 bases align to TRBD1. The end of the DNA aligns better with TRBJ2-1, so the J call may be wrong. Per the germline V gene, CDR1 is SEHNR and CDR2 is FQNEAQ (reference sequence). This CDR3 is 17 amino acids long. The CDR3 here is CASSSSSDRGRSYEQFF. The CDR3 coding sequence is TGTGCCAGCAGCTCTAGTTCGGACAGGGGACGGTCCTACGAGCAGTTCTTC.

This clonotype was detected many times. The CDR3 loop is CSAPRGGDTQYF. CDR3 DNA: TGCAGTGCCCCGCGAGGTGGGGATACGCAGTATTTT. The rearrangement joins TRBV20-1 to TRBJ2-3; D is uncertain. Trimming stripped 6 bases from V and 6 bases from J, with 13 bases between. CDR3 length: 12 residues. Germline V CDR1 and CDR2: DFQATT, SNEGSKA (reference sequence).

The chain has TRBV5-1 and TRBJ2-1; 14 bases match TRBD2. The J segment lost 8 bases and the V segment lost 3 bases, leaving 7 bases of the junction unmatched. The CDR3 covers 16 residues. Germline values: CDR1 SGHRS, CDR2 YFSETQ. DNA of the CDR3: TGCGCCAGCAGCTCCGGACTAGCGGGGGGAAGGGATGAGCAGTTCTTC. Encoded protein: CASSSGLAGGRDEQFF.

The chain combines TRBV20-1 with TRBJ1-5; D call uncertain. V lost 0 bases to trimming and J lost 3 bases, with 12 bases between them. Germline V gene sequence: CDR1 DFQATT, CDR2 SNEGSKA (reference sequence). The CDR3 contains 15 residues. CDR3 in DNA: TGCAGTGCTAGAGATGGACGAGTTCTCAATCAGCCCCAGCATTTT. Amino acid sequence: CSARDGRVLNQPQHF.

This clonotype has just a few counts. The chain uses TRBV5-4 and TRBJ2-2; 9 bases map to TRBD1. V gave up 2 bases and J gave up 4 bases; unmatched junction bases: 6. This CDR3 has 16 amino acids. Germline-derived CDR1 and CDR2 are SGHNT and YYREEE (reference sequence). CDR3 DNA sequence: TGTGCCAGCAGCTTACCTCGGGACAGGGCCACCGGGGAGCTGTTTTTT. This sequence encodes CASSLPRDRATGELFF.

V gene TRBV2 combines with J gene TRBJ1-5, with TRBD1 matching 8 bases. The CDR3 totals 14 residues. The junction had 5 bases not matched to a gene; V was cut back by 4 bases and J by 6 bases. Germline-derived CDR1 and CDR2 are SNHLY and FYNNEI. The CDR3 loop is CASSGGQASQPQHF. The CDR3 DNA reads as TGTGCCAGCAGTGGGGGACAGGCAAGTCAGCCCCAGCATTTT.

The sample holds a few counts of this clonotype. V and J are TRBV5-1 and TRBJ2-1, with D possibly TRBD2 on 5 matching bases. Deletions cut 6 bases from V and 2 bases from J, with 18 bases between. Looked up from germline, CDR1 is SGHRS and CDR2 is YFSETQ. The CDR3 spans 16 residues. The CDR3 loop reads CASNTGRTSTYNEQFF. Here the CDR3 DNA reads TGCGCCAGCAACACTGGGAGAACTTCAACCTACAATGAGCAGTTCTTC.

This chain joins TRBV3-1 and TRBJ1-5, with D tentatively TRBD1 (6 bases). V was cut by 1 base and J by 2 bases, with 18 bases left in between. Per germline, CDR1 LGHDT and CDR2 YNNKEL (reference sequence). The CDR3 has 18 amino acids. The CDR3 nucleotides are TGTGCCAGCAGCCAAGTACCCCCCCGGGAGGGGGGCAATCAGCCCCAGCATTTT. It codes for CASSQVPPREGGNQPQHF.

This clonotype was detected many times. The rearrangement joins TRBV11-2 to TRBJ2-4, with D possibly being TRBD2 (6 bases). CDR1 and CDR2 from the germline V gene are SGHAT and FQNNGV. The CDR3 consists of 17 residues. V lost 0 bases to trimming and J lost 0 bases, with 12 bases between them. The CDR3 sequence is CASSLEAGGIAKNIQYF. CDR3 bases: TGTGCCAGCAGCTTAGAGGCAGGCGGGATAGCCAAAAACATTCAGTACTTC.

This clonotype was seen many times. The chain combines TRBV5-1 with TRBJ2-7; 9 bases map to TRBD2. Germline CDR1 is SGHRS and CDR2 is YFSETQ. The CDR3 is 14 amino acids. V dropped 0 bases and J dropped 6; count of bases not matched to a gene: 4. CDR3 region: CASSLGSGGSEQYF. CDR3 DNA: TGCGCCAGCAGCTTGGGTAGCGGGGGATCCGAGCAGTACTTC.

This chain connects TRBV10-3 to TRBJ2-7; no clear D gene. CDR1 and CDR2 from the germline V gene are ENHRY and SYGVKD. The CDR3 extends over 13 amino acids. V lost 7 bases and J lost 3, with 13 bases in between. The CDR3 nucleotides are TGTGCCATCACTACTACACCGGGCTACGAGCAGTACTTC. Encoded protein: CAITTTPGYEQYF.

This clonotype has only a few counts. With a much larger clone just one base away, this may be a read error. This chain links TRBV20-1 with TRBJ2-7; the D is unclear. V was cut by 7 bases and J by 3 bases, with 10 bases left in between. This CDR3 spans 11 amino acids. Germline CDR1 reads DFQATT; CDR2 reads SNEGSKA (reference sequence). CDR3: CSGANYYEQYF. CDR3 sequence (DNA): TGCAGTGGTGCGAATTACTACGAGCAGTACTTC.

This clonotype is a singleton in its sample. This sequence may be a read error, since a much larger clone differs from it by one base. The chain joins TRBV12-3 or TRBV12-4 to TRBJ1-2; maybe TRBD1 (6 bases). V lost 10 bases to trimming and J lost 5 bases, with 23 bases between them. This CDR3 comprises 15 residues. The CDR3 region is CANSPMTGAPYGYTF. The CDR3 DNA sequence: TGTGCCAACAGCCCTATGACAGGCGCCCCATATGGCTACACCTTC.

Comments on this clonotype: This clone may be a read error of a much larger clone one base away. The V and J genes are TRBV4-1 and TRBJ2-5, with 10 nucleotides matching TRBD1. With the DNA end fitting TRBJ2-7 better, the J assignment may be wrong. Germline V lookup: CDR1 MGHRA, CDR2 YSYEKL. CDR3 length equals 16 residues. The CDR3 DNA is TGCGCCAGCAGCCAAGAGGGGGACAGGGGACTCTGCGAGCAGTACTTC. Its protein is CASSQEGDRGLCEQYF.

This clonotype was seen many times. The chain joins TRBV12-3 or TRBV12-4 to TRBJ2-7, with D possibly TRBD2 on 7 matching bases. The CDR3 runs to 15 residues. With 5 bases removed from V and 5 bases from J, the gap between germline ends came to 19 bases. In DNA, the CDR3 is TGTGCCAGCAGTCCCCGGGGGCGGGGGAACAACGAGCAGTACTTC. This encodes CASSPRGRGNNEQYF.

V usage is TRBV27 and J usage is TRBJ1-2; tentatively, D is TRBD1 (5 bases). The germline CDR1 and CDR2 sequences are MNHEY and SMNVEV (reference sequence). Trimming removed 0 bases at V and 4 bases at J, with 12 bases between. CDR3 size: 15 residues. The CDR3 region is CASSLSRAGIYGYTF. The CDR3 DNA reads as TGTGCCAGCAGTTTATCCAGGGCTGGGATCTATGGCTACACCTTC.

This clonotype was counted between two and nine times. V and J are TRBV7-2 and TRBJ2-2, with D unresolved. Germline loops: CDR1 SGHTA, CDR2 FQGNSA. The length of the CDR3 is 14 residues. V was trimmed by 5 bases and J by 3 bases, leaving 10 bases between them. The CDR3 nucleotides read TGTGCCAGCAGCCCTGGACCATACACCGGGGAGCTGTTTTTT. This gives the protein CASSPGPYTGELFF. The full variable domain, completed using reference TRBV7-2 and TRBJ2-2, is GAGVSQSPSNKVTEKGKDVELRCDPISGHTALYWYRQSLGQGLEFLIYFQGNSAPDKSGLPSDRFSAERTGGSVSTLTIQRTQQEDSAVYLCASSPGPYTGELFFGEGSRLTVL.

This rearrangement joins TRBV20-1 to TRBJ2-1, with D hard to call. The CDR3 is 10 amino acids. V was shortened by 6 bases and J by 8 bases, with 8 bases between the two germline ends. CDR1 and CDR2 (germline): DFQATT, SNEGSKA (reference sequence). The CDR3 DNA is TGCAGTGCCGAAAGAGATGAGCAGTTCTTC. Translated: CSAERDEQFF.

This clonotype was picked up a small number of times. The CDR3 protein is CASTSRTALYGYTF. The DNA for the CDR3 is TGTGCCAGCACCTCCAGGACAGCCCTTTATGGCTACACCTTC. This chain joins TRBV28 and TRBJ1-2; D possibly corresponds to TRBD1 (6 bases). CDR1 and CDR2 from the germline V gene are MDHEN and SYDVKM. The CDR3 spans 14 residues. Trimming took off 7 bases at V and 5 bases at J, with 17 bases between the two ends.

This clonotype came up many times. CDR3: CASSRLLGEQYF. The CDR3 DNA reads TGTGCCAGCAGCCGCCTCCTTGGCGAGCAGTACTTC. The V and J genes are TRBV12-3 or TRBV12-4 and TRBJ2-7; D gene uncertain. The CDR3 has 12 amino acids. The V end was cut by 6 bases, the J end by 6 bases, with 12 bases between.

The V call is TRBV12-3 or TRBV12-4, the J call TRBJ1-2, with D uncertain. V lost 2 bases to trimming and J lost 3 bases, with 10 bases between them. This CDR3 has 14 amino acids. The CDR3 nucleotides read TGTGCCAGCAGTTTATGGTTGTCCGACTATGGCTACACCTTC. Its translation: CASSLWLSDYGYTF.

The chain has TRBV19 and TRBJ1-4; D is ambiguous. The CDR3 contains 16 residues. V lost 3 bases and J 0 bases, leaving 11 bases between the germline ends. Germline V CDR1 and CDR2: LNHDA, SQIVND (reference sequence). For the CDR3, the DNA is TGTGCCAGTAGTATTCTCCATACCACAACTAATGAAAAACTGTTTTTT. As protein: CASSILHTTTNEKLFF.